These 20 T cell receptor beta chains were sequenced from one sample in a study of blood T cell repertoires in COVID-19. Sequencing was performed with immunoSEQ multiplex PCR; in TCRdb, only in-frame clones are kept and a portion is missing. The table includes over 200,000 clones, under 90% detected once. Sequencing was carried out using peripheral blood. All receptors come from a woman of 80 years or more with active or convalescent COVID-19.

The chain recombines TRBV9 with TRBJ2-7, with 7 positions matching TRBD2. Germline V gives CDR1 SGDLS, CDR2 YYNGEE. The CDR3 totals 13 residues. Losses at the gene ends were 0 bases for V and 5 bases for J; bases not matched to a gene: 2. The CDR3 DNA follows: TGTGCCAGCAGCGTAGGCGGGGGAGACGAGCAGTACTTC. Its protein product is CASSVGGGDEQYF.

The chain carries TRBV12-5 and TRBJ2-5, with 7 bases lining up with TRBD2. V shed 8 bases, J shed 0 bases, and the junction held 6 bases outside the gene matches. The CDR3 length is 14 residues. Germline V lookup: CDR1 LGHNT, CDR2 FRNRAP. As DNA, the CDR3 is TGTGCTAGTAGGGAGGGAAAAGACCAAGAGACCCAGTACTTC. Translated: CASREGKDQETQYF.

The chain employs TRBV28 and TRBJ1-4; 7 bases fit TRBD1. V lost 4 bases and J lost 6; bases outside the gene matches: 5. Germline loops: CDR1 MDHEN, CDR2 SYDVKM. The CDR3 contains 14 residues. The CDR3 region has the DNA TGTGCCAGCAGTTCGACAGGGTTGGATGAAAAACTGTTTTTT. The encoded protein is CASSSTGLDEKLFF.

This CDR3 reads CAWSAGQGGSPLHF. In DNA form, the CDR3 reads TGTGCCTGGAGTGCGGGACAGGGTGGTTCACCCCTCCACTTT. The chain recombines TRBV30 with TRBJ1-6; 9 nucleotides line up with TRBD1. Trimming removed 1 base from V and 9 bases from J; junction bases left unmatched: 4. Per germline, CDR1 GTSNPN and CDR2 SVGIG (reference sequence). CDR3 length: 14 residues.

V and J are TRBV3-1 (or the pseudogene TRBV3-2) and TRBJ2-5, with 9 bases that match TRBD2. The J segment lost 2 bases and the V segment lost 2 bases, leaving 6 bases of the junction unmatched. Germline CDR1 and CDR2: LGHDT and YNNKEL (reference sequence). The CDR3 is 16 residues long. This CDR3 reads CASSQISGGPQETQYF. In nucleotides, the CDR3 is TGTGCCAGCAGCCAAATCAGCGGGGGGCCACAAGAGACCCAGTACTTC.

The CDR3 nucleotides are TGTGCCAGCTCACCACGAAAGGGGATATACAATGAAAAACTGTTTTTT. Translation: CASSPRKGIYNEKLFF. J is TRBJ1-4 and V is TRBV18, with D maybe TRBD1 (5 bases). CDR3 size: 16 residues. The germline V gene encodes CDR1 KGHSH and CDR2 LQKENI. V gave up 1 base and J gave up 5 bases, with 14 bases separating them.

In its sample, this clone was seen a few times. The chain joins TRBV28 to TRBJ1-2; perhaps TRBD1 as D (5 bases). The V gene's germline CDR1 is MDHEN and CDR2 SYDVKM. The CDR3 spans 15 residues. The ends were cut back, 2 bases at V and 0 bases at J, with 10 bases in the middle. Written as DNA, the CDR3 is TGTGCCAGCAGTTTACCGACAGCAGCTAACTATGGCTACACCTTC. This gives the protein CASSLPTAANYGYTF.

Only one count was recorded for this clone. V gene TRBV11-2 combines with J gene TRBJ2-3, with a tentative D call TRBD2 (5 bases). The CDR3 runs 14 residues. Germline loops: CDR1 SGHAT, CDR2 FQNNGV. Between the trimmed V and J ends, which lost 3 bases and 3 bases, there was a span of 10 bases. CDR3 sequence (DNA): TGTGCCAGCAGCTTTTTAGCGAGGACAGATACGCAGTATTTT. Translated, it gives CASSFLARTDTQYF. Using reference TRBV11-2 and TRBJ2-3 for the parts outside the CDR3, the full variable domain is EAGVAQSPRYKIIEKRQSVAFWCNPISGHATLYWYQQILGQGPKLLIQFQNNGVVDDSQLPKDRFSAERLKGVDSTLKIQPAKLEDSAVYLCASSFLARTDTQYFGPGTRLTVL.

CDR3 nucleotides: TGTGCCAGTAGTATAAGTCCAGGAGAGACCCAGTACTTC. Translated: CASSISPGETQYF. The genes are TRBV19 and TRBJ2-5; D call uncertain. CDR3 length: 13 amino acids. From germline, CDR1 is LNHDA and CDR2 SQIVND (reference sequence). The V end was cut by 2 bases, the J end by 4 bases, with 8 bases between.

This chain connects TRBV5-1 to TRBJ2-2; 10 bases align to TRBD1. V dropped 1 base and J dropped 5; count of bases not matched to a gene: 5. Germline V CDR1 and CDR2: SGHRS, YFSETQ. The CDR3 has 16 amino acids. The CDR3 reads CASSLPRTGGTGELFF. The DNA for the CDR3 is TGCGCCAGCAGCTTGCCCCGGACAGGGGGGACCGGGGAGCTGTTTTTT. Looking up the rest from reference TRBV5-1 and TRBJ2-2 gives the full variable domain: KAGVTQTPRYLIKTRGQQVTLSCSPISGHRSVSWYQQTPGQGLQFLFEYFSETQRNKGNFPGRFSGRQFSNSRSEMNVSTLELGDSALYLCASSLPRTGGTGELFFGEGSRLTVL.

The gene calls are TRBV5-4 and TRBJ1-5; D is undetermined. The V and J ends lost 0 bases and 4 bases respectively, with 8 bases between them. The germline V gene has CDR1 SGHNT and CDR2 YYREEE (reference sequence). The CDR3 is made up of 14 amino acids. The CDR3 region has the DNA TGTGCCAGCAGCTTGGGAGGGAGTAATCAGCCCCAGCATTTT. It yields the protein CASSLGGSNQPQHF.

The chain employs TRBV7-3 and TRBJ1-4; D unclear. CDR1 SGHTA and CDR2 FQGTGA come from the germline V gene. V lost 5 bases to trimming and J lost 9 bases, with 13 bases between them. The CDR3 runs to 13 residues. CDR3 region: CASSPNYRKKLFF. CDR3 DNA: TGTGCCAGCAGCCCGAACTATAGGAAAAAACTGTTTTTT.

This chain connects TRBV11-1 to TRBJ2-7; TRBD1 is a possible D gene (7 bases). The CDR3 runs to 15 residues. The V gene's germline CDR1 is SGHAT and CDR2 FQDESV (reference sequence). With 5 bases removed from V and 0 bases from J, the gap between germline ends came to 14 bases. The CDR3, as DNA: TGTGCCAGCAGCCAACGGGGGACAGTCTCCTACGAGCAGTACTTC. Protein sequence: CASSQRGTVSYEQYF.

The chain uses TRBV5-1 and TRBJ2-7, with D possibly matching TRBD1 (6 bases). Germline V gene lookup returns CDR1 SGHRS and CDR2 YFSETQ. Trimming took off 3 bases at V and 7 bases at J, with 23 bases between the two ends. The CDR3 has 16 residues. CDR3 DNA sequence: TGCGCCAGCAGCTCGTACAAACAGGGCCATGTGGGAGAGCAGTACTTC. Residues: CASSSYKQGHVGEQYF.

V is TRBV7-2 and J is TRBJ1-4; possible D gene TRBD1, 6 bases. V was clipped by 1 base and J by 4 bases, with 10 bases between them. CDR3 size: 15 residues. Per germline, CDR1 SGHTA and CDR2 FQGNSA. CDR3 in DNA: TGTGCCAGCAGCTTAGGGGGGACAAATAATGAAAAACTGTTTTTT. Translation gives CASSLGGTNNEKLFF.

This clone was observed a single time. The gene calls are TRBV5-4 and TRBJ2-7, with a possible D match to TRBD2 (5 bases). The CDR3 has 13 amino acids. CDR1 is SGHNT, CDR2 YYREEE, per germline (reference sequence). V was shortened by 3 bases and J by 3 bases, with 10 bases between the two germline ends. The DNA for the CDR3 is TGTGCCAGCAGCTCTCTTACTAGCTACGAGCAGTACTTC. This translates into CASSSLTSYEQYF. Using reference TRBV5-4 and TRBJ2-7 for the parts outside the CDR3, the full variable domain is ETGVTQSPTHLIKTRGQQVTLRCSSQSGHNTVSWYQQALGQGPQFIFQYYREEENGRGNFPPRFSGLQFPNYSSELNVNALELDDSALYLCASSSLTSYEQYFGPGTRLTVT.

This clone was seen only a few times. V and J are TRBV18 and TRBJ1-3; no definite D call. CDR3 size: 15 residues. Between the trimmed V and J ends, which lost 3 bases and 4 bases, there was a span of 13 bases. The germline V gene encodes CDR1 KGHSH and CDR2 LQKENI. CDR3 loop: CASSPRGRAGNTIYF. Here the CDR3 DNA reads TGTGCCAGCTCACCTCGAGGGAGGGCCGGAAACACCATATATTTT.

The chain joins TRBV15 to TRBJ2-7; D may be TRBD1 (6 bases). Trimming pared 6 bases from V and 1 base from J, leaving 13 bases between. Germline loops: CDR1 LNHNV, CDR2 YYDKDF (reference sequence). The CDR3 is 14 residues long. The CDR3 is CATSYSGVSYEQYF. The CDR3 coding sequence is TGTGCCACCAGTTATTCAGGGGTTTCCTACGAGCAGTACTTC.

The V gene is TRBV27, the J gene TRBJ2-3, with 8 bases matching TRBD2. CDR3 length: 14 amino acids. Looked up from germline, CDR1 is MNHEY and CDR2 is SMNVEV (reference sequence). Trimming cost V 6 bases and J 3 bases; bases outside gene matches: 5. The DNA for the CDR3 is TGTGCCAGCAGGGAGGGCGGGAGGACAGATACGCAGTATTTT. The encoded protein is CASREGGRTDTQYF.

V and J are TRBV6-6 and TRBJ2-2, with unresolved D. Trimming shortened V by 6 bases and J by 5 bases, and 7 bases separated the two germline ends. Germline-derived CDR1 and CDR2 are MNHNY and SVGAGI (reference sequence). The CDR3 is 12 amino acids. CDR3 loop: CASSRWTGELFF. The CDR3 bases are TGTGCCAGCAGCCGGTGGACCGGGGAGCTGTTTTTT.